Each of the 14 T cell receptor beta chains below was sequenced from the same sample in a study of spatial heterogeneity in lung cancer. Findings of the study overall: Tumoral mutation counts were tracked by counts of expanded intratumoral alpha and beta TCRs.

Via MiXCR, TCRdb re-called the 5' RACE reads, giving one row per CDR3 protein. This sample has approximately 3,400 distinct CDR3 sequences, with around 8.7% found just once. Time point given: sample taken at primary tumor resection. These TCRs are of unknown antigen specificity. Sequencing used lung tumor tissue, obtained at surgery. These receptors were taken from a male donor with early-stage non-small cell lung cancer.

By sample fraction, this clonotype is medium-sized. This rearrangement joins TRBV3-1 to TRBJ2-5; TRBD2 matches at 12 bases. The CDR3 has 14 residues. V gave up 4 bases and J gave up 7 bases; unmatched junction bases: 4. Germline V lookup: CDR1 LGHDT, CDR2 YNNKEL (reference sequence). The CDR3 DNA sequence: TGTGCCAGCAGCCCCACTAGCGGGGGGAGGACCCAGTACTTC. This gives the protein CASSPTSGGRTQYF.

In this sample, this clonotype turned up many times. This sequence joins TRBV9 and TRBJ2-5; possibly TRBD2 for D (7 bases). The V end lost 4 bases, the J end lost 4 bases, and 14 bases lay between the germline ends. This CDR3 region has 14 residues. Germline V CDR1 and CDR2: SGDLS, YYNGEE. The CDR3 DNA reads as TGTGCCAGCAGCAAGGGGGGAGGGGTAGAGACCCAGTACTTC. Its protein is CASSKGGGVETQYF.

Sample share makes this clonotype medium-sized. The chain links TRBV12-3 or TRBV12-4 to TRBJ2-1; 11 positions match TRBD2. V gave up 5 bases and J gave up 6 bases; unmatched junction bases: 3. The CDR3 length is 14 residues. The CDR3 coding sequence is TGTGCCAGCAGTGCGGGACTAGCGGTCAATGAGCAGTTCTTC. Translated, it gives CASSAGLAVNEQFF.

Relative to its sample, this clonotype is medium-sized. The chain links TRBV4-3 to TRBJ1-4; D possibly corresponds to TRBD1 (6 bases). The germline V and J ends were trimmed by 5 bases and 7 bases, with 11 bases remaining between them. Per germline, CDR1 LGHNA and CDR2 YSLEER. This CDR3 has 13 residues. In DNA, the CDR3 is TGCGCCAGCAGCATCCGGGACACTGAAAAACTGTTTTTT. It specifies CASSIRDTEKLFF.

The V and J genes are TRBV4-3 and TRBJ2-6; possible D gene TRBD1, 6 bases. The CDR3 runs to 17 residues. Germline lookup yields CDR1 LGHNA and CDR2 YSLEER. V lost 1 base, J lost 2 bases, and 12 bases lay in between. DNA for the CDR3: TGCGCCAGCAGCCAAGCCTTGACAGGCACTGGGGCCAACGTCCTGACTTTC. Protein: CASSQALTGTGANVLTF.

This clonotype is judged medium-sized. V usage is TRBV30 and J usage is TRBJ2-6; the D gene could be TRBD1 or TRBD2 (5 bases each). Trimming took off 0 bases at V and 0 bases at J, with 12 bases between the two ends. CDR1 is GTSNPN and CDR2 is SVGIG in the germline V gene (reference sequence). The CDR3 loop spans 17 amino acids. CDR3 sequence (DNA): TGTGCCTGGAGTGTACCGGGGCTCAGCTCTGGGGCCAACGTCCTGACTTTC. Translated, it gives CAWSVPGLSSGANVLTF. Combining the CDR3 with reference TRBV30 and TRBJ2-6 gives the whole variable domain SQTIHQWPATLVQPVGSPLSLECTVEGTSNPNLYWYRQAAGRGLQLLFYSVGIGQISSEVPQNLSASRPQDRQFILSSKKLLLSDSGFYLCAWSVPGLSSGANVLTFGAGSRLTVL.

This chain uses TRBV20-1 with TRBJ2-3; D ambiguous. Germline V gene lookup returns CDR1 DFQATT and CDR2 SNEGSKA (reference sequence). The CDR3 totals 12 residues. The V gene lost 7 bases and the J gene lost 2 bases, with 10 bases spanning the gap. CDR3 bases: TGCAGTGAGGCTAGGCTCACAGATACGCAGTATTTT. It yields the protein CSEARLTDTQYF.

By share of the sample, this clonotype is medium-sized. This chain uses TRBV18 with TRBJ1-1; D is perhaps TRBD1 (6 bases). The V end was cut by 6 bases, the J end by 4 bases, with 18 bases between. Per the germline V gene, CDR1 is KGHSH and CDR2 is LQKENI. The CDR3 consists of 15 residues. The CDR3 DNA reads TGTGCCAGCTCTCCGCCGGGGGCTCACGGCACTGAAGCTTTCTTT. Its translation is CASSPPGAHGTEAFF.

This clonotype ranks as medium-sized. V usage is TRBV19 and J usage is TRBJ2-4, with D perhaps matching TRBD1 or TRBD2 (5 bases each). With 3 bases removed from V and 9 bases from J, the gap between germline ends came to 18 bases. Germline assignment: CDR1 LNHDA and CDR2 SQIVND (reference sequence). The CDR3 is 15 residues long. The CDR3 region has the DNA TGTGCCAGTAGTATGAGTGGGAGAGGGACGGTCATTCAGTACTTC. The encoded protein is CASSMSGRGTVIQYF. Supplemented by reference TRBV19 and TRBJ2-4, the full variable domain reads DGGITQSPKYLFRKEGQNVTLSCEQNLNHDAMYWYRQDPGQGLRLIYYSQIVNDFQKGDIAEGYSVSREKKESFPLTVTSAQKNPTAFYLCASSMSGRGTVIQYFGAGTRLSVL.

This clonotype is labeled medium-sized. The CDR3 DNA is TGTGCCAGCACAAACGAGGTTGGGCAGTTCTTC. Encoded protein: CASTNEVGQFF. V gene TRBV6-8 combines with J gene TRBJ2-1; D gene uncertain. Trimming took off 7 bases at V and 12 bases at J, with 13 bases between the two ends. Germline CDR1 is MNHGY and CDR2 is SAAAGT. This CDR3 has 11 amino acids.

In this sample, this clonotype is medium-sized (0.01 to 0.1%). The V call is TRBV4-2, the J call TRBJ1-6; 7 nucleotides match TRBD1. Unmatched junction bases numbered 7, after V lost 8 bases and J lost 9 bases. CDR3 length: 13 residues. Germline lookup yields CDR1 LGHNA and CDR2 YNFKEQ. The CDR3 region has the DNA TGTGCCAGCCGTGAACAGGGGCGTTCACCCCTCCACTTT. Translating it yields CASREQGRSPLHF.

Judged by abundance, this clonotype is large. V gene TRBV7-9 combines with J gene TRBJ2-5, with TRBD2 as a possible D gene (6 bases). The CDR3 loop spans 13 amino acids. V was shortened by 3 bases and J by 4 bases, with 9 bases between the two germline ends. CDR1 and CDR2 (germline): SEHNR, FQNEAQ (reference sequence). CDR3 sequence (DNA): TGTGCCAGCAGCTTTGGGGGAGGAGAGACCCAGTACTTC. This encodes CASSFGGGETQYF.

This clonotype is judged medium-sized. DNA for the CDR3: TGTGCCAGCAGCCAAGCGGCCGGGCTTGTTGGGGCCAACGTCCTGACTTTC. Its translation is CASSQAAGLVGANVLTF. This chain uses TRBV4-2 with TRBJ2-6; no definite D call. V lost 1 base and J 3 bases, leaving 13 bases between the germline ends. The CDR3 covers 17 residues. The germline CDR1 and CDR2 sequences are LGHNA and YNFKEQ.

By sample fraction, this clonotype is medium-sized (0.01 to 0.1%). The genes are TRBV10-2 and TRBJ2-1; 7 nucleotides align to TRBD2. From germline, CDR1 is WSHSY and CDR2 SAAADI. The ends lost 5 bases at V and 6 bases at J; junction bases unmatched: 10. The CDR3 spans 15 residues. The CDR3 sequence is CASSLFTSVGNEQFF. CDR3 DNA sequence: TGCGCCAGCAGTCTTTTCACTAGCGTCGGCAATGAGCAGTTCTTC.